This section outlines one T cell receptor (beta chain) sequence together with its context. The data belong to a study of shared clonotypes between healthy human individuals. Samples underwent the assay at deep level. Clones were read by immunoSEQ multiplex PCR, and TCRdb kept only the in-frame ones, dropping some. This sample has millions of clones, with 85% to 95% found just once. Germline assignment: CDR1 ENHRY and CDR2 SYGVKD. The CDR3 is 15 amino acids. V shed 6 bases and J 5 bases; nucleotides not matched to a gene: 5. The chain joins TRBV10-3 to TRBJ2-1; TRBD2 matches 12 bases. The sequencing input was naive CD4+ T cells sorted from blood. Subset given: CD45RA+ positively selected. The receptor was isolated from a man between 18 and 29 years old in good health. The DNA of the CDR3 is TGTGCCATCAGGGAGGGACTAGCGGGCCACAATGAGCAGTTCTTC. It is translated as CAIREGLAGHNEQFF.